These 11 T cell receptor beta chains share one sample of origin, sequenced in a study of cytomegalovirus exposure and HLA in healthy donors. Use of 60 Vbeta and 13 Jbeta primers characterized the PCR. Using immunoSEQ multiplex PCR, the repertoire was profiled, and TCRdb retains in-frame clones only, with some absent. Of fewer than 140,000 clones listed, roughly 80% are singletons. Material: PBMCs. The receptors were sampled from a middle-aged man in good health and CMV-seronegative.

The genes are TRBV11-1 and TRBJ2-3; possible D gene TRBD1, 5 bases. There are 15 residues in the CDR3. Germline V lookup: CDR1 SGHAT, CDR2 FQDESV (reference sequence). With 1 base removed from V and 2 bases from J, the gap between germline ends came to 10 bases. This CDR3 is CASSLVGPVTDTQYF. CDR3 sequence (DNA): TGTGCCAGCAGCTTAGTGGGGCCAGTCACAGATACGCAGTATTTT. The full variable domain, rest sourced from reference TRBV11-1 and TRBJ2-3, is EAEVAQSPRYKITEKSQAVAFWCDPISGHATLYWYRQILGQGPELLVQFQDESVVDDSQLPKDRFSAERLKGVDSTLKIQPAELGDSAMYLCASSLVGPVTDTQYFGPGTRLTVL.

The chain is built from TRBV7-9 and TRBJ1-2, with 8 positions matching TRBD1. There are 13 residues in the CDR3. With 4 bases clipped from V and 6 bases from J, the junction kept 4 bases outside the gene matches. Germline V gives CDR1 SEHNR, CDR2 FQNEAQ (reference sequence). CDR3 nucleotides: TGTGCCAGCAGCTCGGGGACAGGTCATGGCTACACCTTC. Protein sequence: CASSSGTGHGYTF.

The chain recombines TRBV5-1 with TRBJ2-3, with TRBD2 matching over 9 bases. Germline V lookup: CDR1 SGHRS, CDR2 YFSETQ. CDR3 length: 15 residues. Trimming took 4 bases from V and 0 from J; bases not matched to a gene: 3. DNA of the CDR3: TGCGCCAGCAGCGTAGCGGGGGTTAGCACAGATACGCAGTATTTT. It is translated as CASSVAGVSTDTQYF.

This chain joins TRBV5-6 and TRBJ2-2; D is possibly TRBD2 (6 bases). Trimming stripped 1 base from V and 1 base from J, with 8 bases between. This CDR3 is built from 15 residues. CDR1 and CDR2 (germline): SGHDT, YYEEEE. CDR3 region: CASSLLGLNTGELFF. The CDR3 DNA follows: TGTGCCAGCAGCTTGCTGGGACTGAACACCGGGGAGCTGTTTTTT.

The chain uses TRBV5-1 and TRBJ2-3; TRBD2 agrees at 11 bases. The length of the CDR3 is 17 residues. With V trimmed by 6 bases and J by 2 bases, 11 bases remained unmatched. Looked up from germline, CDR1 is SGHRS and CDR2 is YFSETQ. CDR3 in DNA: TGCGCCAGCAAGCACCTAGCGGGGGGCGCCGACACAGATACGCAGTATTTT. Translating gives CASKHLAGGADTDTQYF.

The CDR3 nucleotides read TGCGCCAGCAGTCGTGGACAGGGATTCAATGAGCAGTTCTTC. Its protein is CASSRGQGFNEQFF. This chain connects TRBV5-1 to TRBJ2-1; 8 bases fit TRBD1. The V gene end was trimmed by 5 bases and the J gene end by 6 bases; junction bases not matched to a gene: 7. The CDR3 is made up of 14 amino acids. CDR1 is SGHRS, CDR2 YFSETQ, per germline.

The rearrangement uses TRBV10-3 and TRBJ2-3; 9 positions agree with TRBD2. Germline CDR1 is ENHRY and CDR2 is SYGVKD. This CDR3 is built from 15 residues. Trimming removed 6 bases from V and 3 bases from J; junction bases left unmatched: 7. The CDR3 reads CAIRPQAGGTDTQYF. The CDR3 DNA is TGTGCCATCAGGCCCCAAGCGGGGGGTACAGATACGCAGTATTTT.

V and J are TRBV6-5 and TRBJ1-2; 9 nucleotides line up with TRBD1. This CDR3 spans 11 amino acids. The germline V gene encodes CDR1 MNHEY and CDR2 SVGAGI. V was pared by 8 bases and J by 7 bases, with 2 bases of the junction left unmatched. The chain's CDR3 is CASGTGLGYTF. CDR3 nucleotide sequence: TGTGCCAGCGGGACAGGGCTTGGCTACACCTTC.

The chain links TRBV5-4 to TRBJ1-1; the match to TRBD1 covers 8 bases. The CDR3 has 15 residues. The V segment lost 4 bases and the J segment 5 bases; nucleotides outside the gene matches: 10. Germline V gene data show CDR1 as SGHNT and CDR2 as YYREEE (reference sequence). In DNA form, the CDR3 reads TGTGCCAGCAGCCCCCGACAGGGGACGGGGACTGAAGCTTTCTTT. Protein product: CASSPRQGTGTEAFF.

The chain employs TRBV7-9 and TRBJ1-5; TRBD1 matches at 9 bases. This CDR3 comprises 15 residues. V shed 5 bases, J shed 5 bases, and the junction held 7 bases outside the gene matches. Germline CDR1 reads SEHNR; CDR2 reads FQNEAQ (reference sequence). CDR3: CASSPGTGRYQPQHF. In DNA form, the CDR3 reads TGTGCCAGCAGCCCTGGGACAGGGAGGTATCAGCCCCAGCATTTT.

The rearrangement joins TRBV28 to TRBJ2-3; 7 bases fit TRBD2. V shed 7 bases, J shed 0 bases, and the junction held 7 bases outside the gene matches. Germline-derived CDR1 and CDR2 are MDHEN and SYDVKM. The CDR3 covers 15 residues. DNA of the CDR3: TGTGCCAGCACCCCAGCGGGGATCAGCACAGATACGCAGTATTTT. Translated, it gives CASTPAGISTDTQYF.